This T cell receptor beta chain was profiled in a study of cytomegalovirus exposure and HLA in healthy donors. Whole-study findings and limits: Follow-up analysis later connected one missense variant in DCLRE1C with trimming of TCR beta V- and J-genes. Segments of the TCR beta V type were, in most cases, productive about 90% or about 30% of the time in an earlier analysis. Most TCR sequences showed up rarely, but some public TCRs showed up in many donors.

The V end lost 2 bases, the J end lost 9 bases, and 8 bases lay between the germline ends. Germline lookup yields CDR1 MNHEY and CDR2 SVGAGI. The CDR3 is 12 amino acids. Turning to this clone: The antigen is unknown.

The study ran its PCR with 60 Vbeta and 13 Jbeta primers. Sequencing used immunoSEQ multiplex PCR; TCRdb keeps in-frame clones, though not all of them. This sample yields 100,000 or so clones, of which 70% are seen a single time; roughly 2.5% belongs to the top ten. The receptor was isolated from a man in his fifties in good health and CMV-seronegative. This chain joins TRBV6-5 and TRBJ1-5; D is perhaps TRBD1 (5 bases). Sequencing was carried out using PBMCs. Here the CDR3 DNA reads TGTGCCAGCAGTTACAGGGGAGGGCCCCAGCATTTT. It translates to CASSYRGGPQHF.